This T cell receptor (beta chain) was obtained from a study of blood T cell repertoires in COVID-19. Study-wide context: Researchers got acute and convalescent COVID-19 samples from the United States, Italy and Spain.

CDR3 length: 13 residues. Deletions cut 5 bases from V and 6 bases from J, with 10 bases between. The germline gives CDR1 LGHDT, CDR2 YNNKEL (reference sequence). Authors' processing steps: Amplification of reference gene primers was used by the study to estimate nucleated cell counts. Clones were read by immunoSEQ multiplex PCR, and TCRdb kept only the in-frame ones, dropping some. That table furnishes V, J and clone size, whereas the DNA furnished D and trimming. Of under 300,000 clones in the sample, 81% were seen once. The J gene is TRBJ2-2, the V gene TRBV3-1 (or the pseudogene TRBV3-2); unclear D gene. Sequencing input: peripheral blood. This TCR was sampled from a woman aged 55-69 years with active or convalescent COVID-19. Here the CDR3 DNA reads TGTGCCAGCAGCTCCGTGGTAGCCGGGGAGCTGTTTTTT. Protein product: CASSSVVAGELFF.